Here is one T cell receptor (beta chain) with its context. Its antigen is still unknown. Per-base quality was not reported, and no clone a single base away is much larger than it. The cysteine opens and the phenylalanine closes a CDR3 of 14 amino acids. Just the 42-base CDR3 DNA is kept, in frame starting at base 1. V lost 4 bases and J lost 5 bases, and the count of bases not matched to a germline gene is 4. Via the germline V gene, CDR1 is KGHDR and CDR2 SFDVKD. TCRbeta CDR3 regions were amplified from genomic DNA by means of the immunoSEQ Assay, a bias-controlled multiplex PCR. The paper's data handling went like this. The number of nucleated cells in each sample was estimated from the amplification of reference gene primers within the assay. Sequence reads were collapsed and filtered to measure the absolute abundance of every unique TCRbeta CDR3 rearrangement. For each sample, productive Simpson clonality was calculated by taking the square root of Simpson's diversity index across productive rearrangements. TCRdb provides this immuneACCESS table in a form limited to in-frame rearrangements. Some clones are lacking; in checked studies, under half of them reflect an unresolved V gene, and why the rest are absent is not known. The V and J calls and clone size come from that table; D and trimming were worked out from the DNA. In all, the sample holds about 200,000 clones, and 70% to 90% of those were seen once. Around a fifth of the sample comes from the top ten.

These data are taken from a study of blood T cell repertoires in COVID-19 (dated by TCRdb to 2018 to 2021). About the study as a whole: The collaborator samples originated in the United States, Italy and Spain and spanned the acute and convalescent phases of COVID-19. Nearly every sample came with metadata listing a de-identified subject ID, COVID-19 status, age in years and sex. The dataset comprised deeply sampled blood TCRbeta repertoires from subjects exposed to, actively infected with, or recovered from COVID-19. HLA class I and class II types, where available, came from metadata supplied by the sample provider rather than from assay-based typing. The material from the prospective study consisted of cDNA or gDNA derived from T cells, B-cell-depleted T cells, or PBMCs. The repertoires were released in a freely available public database meant as a resource for research on the immune response to SARS-CoV-2. Samples came from the ongoing ImmuneRACE study (first 160 participants) plus 1,254 subjects from 6 global collaborators. Broader findings and caveats from the paper: The quantity of clinical and demographic metadata differed by source and by participant and was supplied without curation.

Collaborating institutions collected whole blood in K2EDTA tubes following their own protocols. For TCRbeta analysis, collaborator samples were shipped as frozen whole blood, as isolated PBMCs, or as DNA extracted from either sample type. The sequenced sample was peripheral blood. The sequence was obtained from a man in his fifties or sixties with active or convalescent COVID-19. Recombination linked TRBV24-1 to TRBJ2-3; the central 8 bases match TRBD1. The encoded CDR3 is CATSEWTGLDTQYF. Read as DNA, the sequence is TGTGCCACCAGTGAGTGGACAGGGTTAGATACGCAGTATTTT.